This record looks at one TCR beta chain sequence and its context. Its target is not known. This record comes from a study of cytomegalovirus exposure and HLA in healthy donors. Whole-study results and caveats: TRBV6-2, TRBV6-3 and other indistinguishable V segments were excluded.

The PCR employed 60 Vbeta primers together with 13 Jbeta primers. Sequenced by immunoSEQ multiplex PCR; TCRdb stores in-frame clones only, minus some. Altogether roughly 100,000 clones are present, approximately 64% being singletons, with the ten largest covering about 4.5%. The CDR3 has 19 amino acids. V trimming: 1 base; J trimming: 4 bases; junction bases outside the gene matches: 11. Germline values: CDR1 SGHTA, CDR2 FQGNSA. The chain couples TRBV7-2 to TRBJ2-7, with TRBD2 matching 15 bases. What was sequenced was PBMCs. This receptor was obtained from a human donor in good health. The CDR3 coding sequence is TGTGCCAGCAGCTTAGAGACTATCCCGGGACTAGCGGGAGGATACGAGCAGTACTTC. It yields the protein CASSLETIPGLAGGYEQYF. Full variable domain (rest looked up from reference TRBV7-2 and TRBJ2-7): GAGVSQSPSNKVTEKGKDVELRCDPISGHTALYWYRQSLGQGLEFLIYFQGNSAPDKSGLPSDRFSAERTGGSVSTLTIQRTQQEDSAVYLCASSLETIPGLAGGYEQYFGPGTRLTVT.